A single sample gave rise to the 20 T cell receptor beta chains below, sequenced in a study of OX40 agonist ivuxolimab in advanced cancers. Libraries were prepared through the immunoSEQ multiplex PCR assay. TCRdb carries this immuneACCESS record with in-frame sequences only. Its versions omit some clonotypes, under half of them owing to an unresolved V gene in the studies checked, with the rest unexplained. Across this sample there are 20,000 to 25,000 clones, with about nine tenths seen only once. Together, the top ten hold 21% of the sample. The sample here was CD4+ or CD8+ T cells sorted from blood, taken in a trial of the OX40 agonist ivuxolimab. The source of these receptors is an adult with an advanced solid tumor such as melanoma, head and neck, liver or kidney cancer.

This clone occurred once. V is TRBV27 and J is TRBJ1-1; D is ambiguous. Germline CDR1 MNHEY, CDR2 SMNVEV (reference sequence). The CDR3 consists of 14 residues. V lost 6 bases to trimming and J lost 0 bases, with 11 bases between them. The CDR3 region is CASSPRGLNTEAFF. In DNA, the CDR3 is TGTGCCAGCAGCCCCAGAGGATTGAACACTGAAGCTTTCTTT.

This clone turned up a few times. J is TRBJ2-7 and V is TRBV27, with D uncertain. CDR1 is MNHEY and CDR2 is SMNVEV in the germline V gene (reference sequence). The CDR3 totals 12 residues. Trimming pared 4 bases from V and 1 base from J, leaving 5 bases between. This chain's CDR3 is CASSSVSYEQYF. The CDR3, as DNA: TGTGCCAGCAGTTCAGTATCCTACGAGCAGTACTTC.

Written as DNA, the CDR3 is TGTGCCAGCAGTTACGGGCACGACAGCTCTGGGGCCAACGTCCTGACTTTC. It is translated as CASSYGHDSSGANVLTF. V usage is TRBV28 and J usage is TRBJ2-6, with D possibly TRBD1 on 5 matching bases. Trimming removed 4 bases from V and 0 bases from J, with 13 bases in between. This CDR3 has 17 amino acids. In germline, CDR1 is MDHEN, CDR2 SYDVKM.

The chain is built from TRBV9 and TRBJ2-7; tentatively, D is TRBD2 (6 bases). CDR1 SGDLS and CDR2 YYNGEE come from the germline V gene. V was clipped by 4 bases and J by 5 bases, with 10 bases between them. This CDR3 is built from 12 residues. DNA of the CDR3: TGTGCCAGCAGCCCCGGCGGGAACGAGCAGTACTTC. This translates into CASSPGGNEQYF.

V gene TRBV13 combines with J gene TRBJ1-1, with D maybe TRBD1 (6 bases). V shed 0 bases and J shed 8 bases, with 28 bases lying between them. This CDR3 region has 19 residues. Germline CDR1 and CDR2: PRHDT and FYEKMQ (reference sequence). CDR3 coding DNA: TGTGCCAGCAGCTTAGGCCCAGGGACAAACCACCTAGAGGCCCAAGAAGCTTTCTTT. Amino acids: CASSLGPGTNHLEAQEAFF. Looking up the rest from reference TRBV13 and TRBJ1-1 gives the full variable domain: AAGVIQSPRHLIKEKRETATLKCYPIPRHDTVYWYQQGPGQDPQFLISFYEKMQSDKGSIPDRFSAQQFSDYHSELNMSSLELGDSALYFCASSLGPGTNHLEAQEAFFGQGTRLTVV.

Of note for this clone: Mismatch with germline at one junction end may stem from a read error. The V call is TRBV7-7, the J call TRBJ2-2; 13 nucleotides align to TRBD2. CDR3 size: 18 residues. Germline V gene data show CDR1 as SSHAT and CDR2 as FNYEAQ (reference sequence). CDR3 loop: CASSSSTGLAGPTGELFF. CDR3 nucleotide sequence: TGTGCTAGCAGCTCTAGTACGGGACTAGCGGGACCAACCGGGGAGCTGTTTTTT.

This clone has just one count. V gene TRBV7-9 combines with J gene TRBJ1-1; 7 bases agree with TRBD1. J was trimmed by 4 bases and V by 4 bases; bases with no gene match: 6. The CDR3 spans 14 residues. Germline V CDR1 and CDR2: SEHNR, FQNEAQ (reference sequence). The DNA of the CDR3 is TGTGCCAGCAGCTCAAACGCAGGGGGCACTGAAGCTTTCTTT. Protein sequence: CASSSNAGGTEAFF.

The rearrangement joins TRBV7-9 to TRBJ2-1; D may be TRBD1 (6 bases). The CDR3 is 15 amino acids. Germline V gene sequence: CDR1 SEHNR, CDR2 FQNEAQ (reference sequence). The germline V and J ends were trimmed by 4 bases and 1 base, with 11 bases remaining between them. The DNA of the CDR3 is TGTGCCAGCAGCTCCCGACAGGATTCCTACAATGAGCAGTTCTTC. Protein product: CASSSRQDSYNEQFF.

This sequence joins TRBV6-5 and TRBJ2-3; 7 nucleotides agree with TRBD2. The ends lost 2 bases at V and 3 bases at J; junction bases unmatched: 8. The germline V gene encodes CDR1 MNHEY and CDR2 SVGAGI. This CDR3 is 16 amino acids long. The CDR3: CASSYGAGADTDTQYF. CDR3 sequence (DNA): TGTGCCAGCAGTTACGGGGCGGGAGCGGATACAGATACGCAGTATTTT.

This chain links TRBV4-1 with TRBJ2-1, with TRBD1 matching over 7 bases. CDR1 MGHRA and CDR2 YSYEKL come from the germline V gene. The CDR3 totals 15 residues. Trimming took 4 bases from V and 6 from J; bases not matched to a gene: 9. CDR3 bases: TGCGCCAGCAGCCTGGACAGGCCGGTTGCCAATGAGCAGTTCTTC. This sequence encodes CASSLDRPVANEQFF.

Note on this clone: A read error may produce the germline difference seen at one junction end. This chain links TRBV15 with TRBJ1-1; D is unclear. The CDR3 contains 14 residues. Per the germline V gene, CDR1 is LNHNV and CDR2 is YYDKDF (reference sequence). The CDR3 bases are TGTGCCACGAGCATACCGGGGTTGAACACTGAAGCTTTCTTT. Amino acid sequence: CATSIPGLNTEAFF.

By sample fraction, this clone is medium-sized (0.01 to 0.1%). This chain uses TRBV21-1 with TRBJ1-4; the D call TRBD1 from the table was never checked on the DNA. TRBV21-1 is an annotated pseudogene. The CDR3 has 16 amino acids. The CDR3 region has the DNA TGTGCCAGCAGCAATTGGGACAGGGCACGTAATGAAAAACTGTTTTTT. Translating gives CASSNWDRARNEKLFF.

This chain connects TRBV27 to TRBJ2-3; D is uncertain. This CDR3 contains 12 residues. Per germline, CDR1 MNHEY and CDR2 SMNVEV (reference sequence). The germline V and J ends were trimmed by 5 bases and 1 base, with 4 bases remaining between them. CDR3 sequence: CASSHGTDTQYF. CDR3 coding DNA: TGTGCCAGCAGTCACGGCACAGATACGCAGTATTTT.

V gene TRBV7-6 combines with J gene TRBJ2-7, with D tentatively TRBD2 (6 bases). There are 13 residues in the CDR3. V shed 3 bases and J shed 4 bases, with 10 bases lying between them. Looked up from germline, CDR1 is SGHVS and CDR2 is FNYEAQ. The CDR3, as DNA: TGTGCCAGCAGCTTTCGGGAGTATTACGAGCAGTACTTC. This translates into CASSFREYYEQYF. Filled out from reference TRBV7-6 and TRBJ2-7, the complete variable domain reads GAGVSQSPRYKVTKRGQDVALRCDPISGHVSLYWYRQALGQGPEFLTYFNYEAQQDKSGLPNDRFSAERPEGSISTLTIQRTEQRDSAMYRCASSFREYYEQYFGPGTRLTVT.

The V gene is TRBV7-2, the J gene TRBJ2-5; perhaps TRBD1 as D (7 bases). The CDR3 totals 16 residues. Trimming removed 1 base at V and 2 bases at J, with 14 bases between. Looked up from germline, CDR1 is SGHTA and CDR2 is FQGNSA. CDR3 nucleotides: TGTGCCAGCAGCTTAGAGGCGGCAGGGGGGCAAGAGACCCAGTACTTC. Residues: CASSLEAAGGQETQYF.

The V gene is TRBV12-5, the J gene TRBJ2-1, with D unclear. The CDR3 consists of 11 residues. The V gene's germline CDR1 is LGHNT and CDR2 FRNRAP. V dropped 5 bases and J dropped 10 bases, with 9 bases sitting between them. The DNA of the CDR3 is TGTGCTAGTGGTACACATAGGGAGCAGTTCTTC. Translated, it gives CASGTHREQFF. Complete variable domain (other parts from reference TRBV12-5 and TRBJ2-1): DARVTQTPRHKVTEMGQEVTMRCQPILGHNTVFWYRQTMMQGLELLAYFRNRAPLDDSGMPKDRFSAEMPDATLATLKIQPSEPRDSAVYFCASGTHREQFFGPGTRLTVL.

Here the CDR3 reads CASSLTYEQYF. The CDR3 coding sequence is TGTGCCAGCAGCTTAACCTACGAGCAGTACTTC. The chain recombines TRBV11-2 with TRBJ2-7, with D uncertain. Germline V lookup: CDR1 SGHAT, CDR2 FQNNGV. The V end lost 2 bases, the J end lost 2 bases, and 1 base lay between the germline ends. This CDR3 comprises 11 residues.

This sequence joins TRBV28 and TRBJ2-7; maybe TRBD2 (5 bases). There are 14 residues in the CDR3. V lost 6 bases to trimming and J lost 0 bases, with 12 bases between them. Germline V CDR1 and CDR2: MDHEN, SYDVKM. CDR3 in amino acids: CASSRARASYEQYF. The CDR3 region has the DNA TGTGCCAGCAGCCGTGCGCGGGCCTCCTACGAGCAGTACTTC.

The rearrangement uses TRBV7-6 and TRBJ1-3; D not resolved. The V end was cut by 5 bases, the J end by 9 bases, with 14 bases between. Germline loops: CDR1 SGHVS, CDR2 FNYEAQ. CDR3 size: 13 residues. CDR3 bases: TGTGCCAGCAGCCCTCAAGACTCCTCCACCATATATTTT. This codes for CASSPQDSSTIYF.

The gene calls are TRBV4-2 and TRBJ2-5; D is undetermined. The tail of the sequence fits TRBJ2-7 better, so the J call may be wrong. The germline CDR1 and CDR2 sequences are LGHNA and YNFKEQ. The CDR3 loop spans 13 amino acids. The CDR3 DNA reads as TGTGCCAGCAGCCAAGATTCCCCCCACGAGCAGTACTTC. It is translated as CASSQDSPHEQYF.